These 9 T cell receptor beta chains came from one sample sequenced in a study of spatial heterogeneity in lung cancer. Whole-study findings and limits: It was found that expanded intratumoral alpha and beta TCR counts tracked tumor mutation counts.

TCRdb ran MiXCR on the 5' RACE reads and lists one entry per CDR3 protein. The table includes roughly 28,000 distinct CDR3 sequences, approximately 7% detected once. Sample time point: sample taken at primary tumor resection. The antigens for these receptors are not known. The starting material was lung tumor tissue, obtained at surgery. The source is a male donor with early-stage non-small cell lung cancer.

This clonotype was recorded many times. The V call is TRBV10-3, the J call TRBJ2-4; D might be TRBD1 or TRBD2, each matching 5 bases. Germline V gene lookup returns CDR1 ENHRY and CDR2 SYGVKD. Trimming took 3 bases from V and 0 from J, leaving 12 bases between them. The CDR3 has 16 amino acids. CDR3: CAISDGGNLAKNIQYF. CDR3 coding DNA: TGTGCCATCAGTGATGGGGGAAACTTAGCCAAAAACATTCAGTACTTC.

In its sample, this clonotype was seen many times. CDR3 protein: CASSLNTGTTNEKLFF. CDR3 bases: TGTGCCAGCAGTCTAAACACAGGGACGACTAATGAAAAACTGTTTTTT. The chain employs TRBV27 and TRBJ1-4; TRBD1 is a possible D gene (6 bases). V shed 5 bases and J shed 2 bases, with 15 bases lying between them. Germline V CDR1 and CDR2: MNHEY, SMNVEV (reference sequence). CDR3 length: 16 residues.

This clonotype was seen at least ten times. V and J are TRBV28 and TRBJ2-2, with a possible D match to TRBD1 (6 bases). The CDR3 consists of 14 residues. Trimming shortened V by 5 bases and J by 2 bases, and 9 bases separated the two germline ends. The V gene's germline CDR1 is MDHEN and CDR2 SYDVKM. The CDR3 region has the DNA TGTGCCAGCAGTCTGGACAGAAACACCGGGGAGCTGTTTTTT. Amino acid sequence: CASSLDRNTGELFF. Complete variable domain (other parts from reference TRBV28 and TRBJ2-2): DVKVTQSSRYLVKRTGEKVFLECVQDMDHENMFWYRQDPGLGLRLIYFSYDVKMKEKGDIPEGYSVSREKKERFSLILESASTNQTSMYLCASSLDRNTGELFFGEGSRLTVL.

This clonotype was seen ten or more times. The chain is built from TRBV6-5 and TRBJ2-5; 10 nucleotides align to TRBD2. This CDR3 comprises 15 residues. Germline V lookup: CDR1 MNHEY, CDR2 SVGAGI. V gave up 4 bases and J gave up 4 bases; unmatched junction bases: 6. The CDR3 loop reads CASSLSGGAGETQYF. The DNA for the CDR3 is TGTGCCAGCAGTTTAAGCGGGGGGGCCGGAGAGACCCAGTACTTC.

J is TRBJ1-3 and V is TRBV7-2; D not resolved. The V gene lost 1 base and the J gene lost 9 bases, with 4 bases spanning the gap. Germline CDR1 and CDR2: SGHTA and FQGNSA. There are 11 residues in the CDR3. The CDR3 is CASSLDITIYF. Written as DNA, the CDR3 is TGTGCCAGCAGCTTAGATATCACCATATATTTT.

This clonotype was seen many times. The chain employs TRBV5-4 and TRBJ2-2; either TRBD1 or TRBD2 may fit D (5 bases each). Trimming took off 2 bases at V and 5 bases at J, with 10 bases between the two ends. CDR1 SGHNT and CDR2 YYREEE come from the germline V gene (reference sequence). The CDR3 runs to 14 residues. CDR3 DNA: TGTGCCAGCAGCTTCAAAGGGGAGACCGGGGAGCTGTTTTTT. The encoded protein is CASSFKGETGELFF.

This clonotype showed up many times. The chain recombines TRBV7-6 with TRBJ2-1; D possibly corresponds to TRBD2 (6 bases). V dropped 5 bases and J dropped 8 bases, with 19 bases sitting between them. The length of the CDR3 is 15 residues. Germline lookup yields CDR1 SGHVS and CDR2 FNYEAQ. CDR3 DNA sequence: TGTGCCAGCAGCATCGGGACTCCCGGAGTGGATGAGCAGTTCTTC. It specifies CASSIGTPGVDEQFF.

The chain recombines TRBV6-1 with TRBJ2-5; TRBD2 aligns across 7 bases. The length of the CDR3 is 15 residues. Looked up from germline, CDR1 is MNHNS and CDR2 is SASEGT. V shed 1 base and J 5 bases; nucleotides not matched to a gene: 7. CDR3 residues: CASSEETWGGETQYF. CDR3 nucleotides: TGTGCCAGCAGTGAAGAAACTTGGGGGGGGGAGACCCAGTACTTC.

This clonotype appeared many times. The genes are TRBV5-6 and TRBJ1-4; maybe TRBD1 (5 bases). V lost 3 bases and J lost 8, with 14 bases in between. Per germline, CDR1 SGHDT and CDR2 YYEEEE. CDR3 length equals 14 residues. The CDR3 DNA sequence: TGTGCCAGCAGCTCGACAGCCGAAGGGGAAAAACTGTTTTTT. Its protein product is CASSSTAEGEKLFF.